This TCR beta chain emerged from a study of T cell repertoires in cytomegalovirus infection. Study summary: Shared public TCR beta signatures pointed to both CMV infection and a matching HLA type. Study-level points and caveats: Individuals carrying CMV plus the relevant HLA were identified by cumulative frequency of public TCR beta families.

TCRdb re-called the reads with MiXCR, one entry per CDR3 protein. The data contain approximately 500,000 distinct CDR3 sequences, around 30% of them singletons. The germline CDR1 and CDR2 sequences are SGDLS and YYNGEE. The CDR3 runs to 15 residues. The ends were cut back, 0 bases at V and 5 bases at J, with 11 bases in the middle. This clonotype was counted a few times. Its antigen is currently unknown. The genes are TRBV9 and TRBJ2-2; D is undetermined. This clonotype originated in a human donor in good health (CMV status not recorded). Some clones in this sample may be carry-over from other donors' samples. This specimen consisted of cultured PBMCs, obtained from culture after CMV antigen stimulation. The CDR3 region is CASSVGPPGTGELFF. For the CDR3, the DNA is TGTGCCAGCAGCGTAGGCCCCCCCGGGACCGGGGAGCTGTTTTTT. The full variable domain, with the rest looked up from reference TRBV9 and TRBJ2-2, is DSGVTQTPKHLITATGQRVTLRCSPRSGDLSVYWYQQSLDQGLQFLIQYYNGEERAKGNILERFSAQQFPDLHSELNLSSLELGDSALYFCASSVGPPGTGELFFGEGSRLTVL.